The sequence of this T cell receptor (beta chain) was determined in a study of beta chain features in type 1 diabetes. This clone was recorded a few times. Expressed TCRB transcripts were sequenced because the isolated RNA had all been reverse transcribed beforehand. Produced via immunoSEQ multiplex PCR; TCRdb's table is partial and in-frame only. This sample has some 410,000 clones, with roughly 13% found just once. The CDR3 length is 16 residues. V gave up 5 bases and J gave up 0 bases, with 14 bases separating them. CDR1 and CDR2 (germline): SNHLY, FYNNEI. Specimen: naive CD4+ T cells from blood. The chain links TRBV2 to TRBJ2-1; maybe TRBD2 (5 bases). This clonotype was sampled from a man younger than 45 in good health. The CDR3, as DNA: TGTGCCAGCAGTCCGCGGGCCTTGAGCTCCTACAATGAGCAGTTCTTC. Translation gives CASSPRALSSYNEQFF.